The T cell receptor beta chain described here comes from a study of T cells after yellow fever vaccination. This clonotype turned up a few times. Its antigen is not known. General study points: FACS-sorted repertoires might harbor abundant contaminating clonotypes from the bulk population. Reappearance after the booster was observed for most primary-vaccination clones (about 96% CD4, around 90% CD8).

V shed 0 bases and J shed 9 bases, with 18 bases lying between them. Per germline, CDR1 MNHEY and CDR2 SVGAGI. The CDR3 loop spans 16 amino acids. They built TCR cDNA with 5'RACE template switching, a step that put in a universal primer site and UMIs. MiXCR was run by TCRdb on the 5' RACE reads, yielding one entry per CDR3 protein. The sample gives a few hundred thousand distinct CDR3 sequences, around 4.1% of which show up once; roughly 24% is in the top ten. The rearrangement joins TRBV6-5 to TRBJ2-1; maybe TRBD2 (5 bases). Sequencing was performed on PBMCs, taken 5 days after the yellow fever booster vaccination. This TCR derives from a man younger than 35 who received the YFV17D yellow fever vaccine. The DNA of the CDR3 is TGTGCCAGCAGTTACTCGATCCCGGGGAGTATAGTTGAGCAGTTCTTC. Amino acid sequence: CASSYSIPGSIVEQFF.